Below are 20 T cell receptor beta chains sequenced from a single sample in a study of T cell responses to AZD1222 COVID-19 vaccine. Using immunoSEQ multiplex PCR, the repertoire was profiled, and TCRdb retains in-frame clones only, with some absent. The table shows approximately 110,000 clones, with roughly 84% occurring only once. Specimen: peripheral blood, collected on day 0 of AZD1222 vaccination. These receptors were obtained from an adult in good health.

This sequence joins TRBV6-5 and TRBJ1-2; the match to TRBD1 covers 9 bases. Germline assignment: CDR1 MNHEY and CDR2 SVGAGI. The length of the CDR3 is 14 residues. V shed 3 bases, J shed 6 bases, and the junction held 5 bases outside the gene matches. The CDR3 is CASSYTGQGNGYTF. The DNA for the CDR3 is TGTGCCAGCAGTTATACGGGACAGGGAAATGGCTACACCTTC.

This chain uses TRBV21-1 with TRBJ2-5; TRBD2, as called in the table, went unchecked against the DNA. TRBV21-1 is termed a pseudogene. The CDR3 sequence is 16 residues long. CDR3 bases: TGTGCCAGCAGAGGAACTAGCGGGAGACTTCCAAGGACCCAGTACTTC. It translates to CASRGTSGRLPRTQYF.

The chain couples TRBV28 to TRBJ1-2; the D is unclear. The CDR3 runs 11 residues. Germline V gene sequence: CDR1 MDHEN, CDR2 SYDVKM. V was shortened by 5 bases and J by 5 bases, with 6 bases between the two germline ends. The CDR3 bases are TGTGCCAGCAGTCCCCAGTATGGCTACACCTTC. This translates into CASSPQYGYTF.

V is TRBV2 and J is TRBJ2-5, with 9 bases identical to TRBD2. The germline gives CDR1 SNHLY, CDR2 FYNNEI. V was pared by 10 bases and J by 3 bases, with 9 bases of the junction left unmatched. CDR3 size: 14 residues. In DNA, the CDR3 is TGTGCCATCCGTCAGCGGGGGGTCAAAGAGACCCAGTACTTC. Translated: CAIRQRGVKETQYF. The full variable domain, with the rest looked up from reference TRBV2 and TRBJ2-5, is EPEVTQTPSHQVTQMGQEVILRCVPISNHLYFYWYRQILGQKVEFLVSFYNNEISEKSEIFDDQFSVERPDGSNFTLKIRSTKLEDSAMYFCAIRQRGVKETQYFGPGTRLLVL.

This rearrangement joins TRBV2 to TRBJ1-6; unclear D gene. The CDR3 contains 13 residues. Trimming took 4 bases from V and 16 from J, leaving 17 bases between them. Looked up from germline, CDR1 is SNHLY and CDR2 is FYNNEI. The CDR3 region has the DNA TGTGCCAGCAGTGGGGGAGGCTCGGGGTTGCTCCACTTT. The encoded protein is CASSGGGSGLLHF.

DNA of the CDR3: TGTGCCAGCAGGCTTCCGGGGAGTAGATCGTGGGGCTACACCTTC. Its translation: CASRLPGSRSWGYTF. The chain couples TRBV5-5 to TRBJ1-2, with D unclear. CDR3 size: 15 residues. V gave up 5 bases and J gave up 8 bases, with 22 bases separating them. Germline V gene lookup returns CDR1 SGHKS and CDR2 YYEKEE (reference sequence). Full variable domain (remainder filled in from reference TRBV5-5 and TRBJ1-2): DAGVTQSPTHLIKTRGQQVTLRCSPISGHKSVSWYQQVLGQGPQFIFQYYEKEERGRGNFPDRFSARQFPNYSSELNVNALLLGDSALYLCASRLPGSRSWGYTFGSGTRLTVV.

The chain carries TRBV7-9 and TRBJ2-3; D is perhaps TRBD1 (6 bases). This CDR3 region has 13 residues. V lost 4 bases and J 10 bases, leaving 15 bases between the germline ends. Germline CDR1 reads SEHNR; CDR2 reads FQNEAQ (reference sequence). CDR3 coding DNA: TGTGCCAGCAGCTCAACCCCAAAGGGGGCGCAGTATTTT. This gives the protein CASSSTPKGAQYF.

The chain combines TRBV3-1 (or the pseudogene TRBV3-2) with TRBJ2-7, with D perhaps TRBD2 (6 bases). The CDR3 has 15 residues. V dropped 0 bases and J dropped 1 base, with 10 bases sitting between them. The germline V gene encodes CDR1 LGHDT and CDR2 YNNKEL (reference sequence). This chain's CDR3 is CASSQEGSGSYEQYF. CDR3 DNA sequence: TGTGCCAGCAGCCAAGAAGGTAGCGGATCCTACGAGCAGTACTTC.

The DNA of the CDR3 is TGTGCCAGCAGCGCGGGGTACGCCGAAGTTCCAGATACGCAGTATTTT. This sequence encodes CASSAGYAEVPDTQYF. The rearrangement uses TRBV4-2 and TRBJ2-3, with a tentative D call TRBD2 (6 bases). V lost 5 bases to trimming and J lost 4 bases, with 19 bases between them. The CDR3 is 16 residues long. Germline lookup yields CDR1 LGHNA and CDR2 YNFKEQ.

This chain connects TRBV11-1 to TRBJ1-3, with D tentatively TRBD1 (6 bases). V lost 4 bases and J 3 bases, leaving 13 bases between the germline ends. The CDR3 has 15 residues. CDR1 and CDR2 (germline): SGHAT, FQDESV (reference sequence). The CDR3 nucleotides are TGTGCCAGCAGCTCGCAACAGGGATTTGGAAACACCATATATTTT. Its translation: CASSSQQGFGNTIYF. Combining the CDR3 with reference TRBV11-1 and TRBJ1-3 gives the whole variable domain EAEVAQSPRYKITEKSQAVAFWCDPISGHATLYWYRQILGQGPELLVQFQDESVVDDSQLPKDRFSAERLKGVDSTLKIQPAELGDSAMYLCASSSQQGFGNTIYFGEGSWLTVV.

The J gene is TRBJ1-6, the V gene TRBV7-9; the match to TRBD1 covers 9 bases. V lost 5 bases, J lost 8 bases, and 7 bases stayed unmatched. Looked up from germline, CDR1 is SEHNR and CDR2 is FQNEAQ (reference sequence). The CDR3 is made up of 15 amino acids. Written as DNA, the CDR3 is TGTGCCAGCAGCCCGGGACAGGGACATCATTCACCCCTCCACTTT. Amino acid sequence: CASSPGQGHHSPLHF.

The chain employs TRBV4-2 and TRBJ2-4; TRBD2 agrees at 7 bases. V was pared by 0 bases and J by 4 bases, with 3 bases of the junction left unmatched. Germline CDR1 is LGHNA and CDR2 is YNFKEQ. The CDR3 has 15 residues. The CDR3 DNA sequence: TGTGCCAGCAGCCAAGATTTGGGGGGGAAAAACATTCAGTACTTC. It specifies CASSQDLGGKNIQYF.

CDR3 residues: CASSLRTGGRDQPQHF. CDR3 bases: TGTGCCAGCAGCCTTAGAACAGGGGGCCGGGATCAGCCCCAGCATTTT. The V and J genes are TRBV27 and TRBJ1-5; 9 nucleotides line up with TRBD1. This CDR3 has 16 amino acids. J was trimmed by 5 bases and V by 6 bases; bases with no gene match: 11. The germline gives CDR1 MNHEY, CDR2 SMNVEV (reference sequence).

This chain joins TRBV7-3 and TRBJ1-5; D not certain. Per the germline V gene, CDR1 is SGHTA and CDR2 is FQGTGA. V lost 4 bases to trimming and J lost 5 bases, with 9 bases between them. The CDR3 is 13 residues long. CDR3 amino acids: CASSSNGDQPQHF. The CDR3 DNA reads TGTGCCAGCAGCTCAAATGGGGATCAGCCCCAGCATTTT.

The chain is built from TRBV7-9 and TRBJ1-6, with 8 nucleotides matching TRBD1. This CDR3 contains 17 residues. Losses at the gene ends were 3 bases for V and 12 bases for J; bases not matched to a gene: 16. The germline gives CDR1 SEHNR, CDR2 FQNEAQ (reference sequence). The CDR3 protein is CASSLGRQGTGIGPLHF. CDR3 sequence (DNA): TGTGCCAGCAGCTTGGGCCGACAGGGGACGGGAATCGGACCCCTCCACTTT. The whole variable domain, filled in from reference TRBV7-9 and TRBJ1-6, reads DTGVSQNPRHKITKRGQNVTFRCDPISEHNRLYWYRQTLGQGPEFLTYFQNEAQLEKSRLLSDRFSAERPKGSFSTLEIQRTEQGDSAMYLCASSLGRQGTGIGPLHFGNGTRLTVT.

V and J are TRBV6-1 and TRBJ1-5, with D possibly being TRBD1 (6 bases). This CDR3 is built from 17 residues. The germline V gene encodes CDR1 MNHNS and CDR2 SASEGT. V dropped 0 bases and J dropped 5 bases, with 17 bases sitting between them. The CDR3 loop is CASSEARGGQSHQPQHF. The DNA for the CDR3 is TGTGCCAGCAGTGAAGCGAGGGGGGGCCAATCACATCAGCCCCAGCATTTT.

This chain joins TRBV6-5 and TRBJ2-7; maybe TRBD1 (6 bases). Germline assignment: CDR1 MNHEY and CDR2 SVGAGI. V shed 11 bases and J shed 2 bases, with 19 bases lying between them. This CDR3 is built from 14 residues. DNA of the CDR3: TGTGCCTCTAAACGAACAGGGAACACCTACGAGCAGTACTTC. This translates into CASKRTGNTYEQYF.

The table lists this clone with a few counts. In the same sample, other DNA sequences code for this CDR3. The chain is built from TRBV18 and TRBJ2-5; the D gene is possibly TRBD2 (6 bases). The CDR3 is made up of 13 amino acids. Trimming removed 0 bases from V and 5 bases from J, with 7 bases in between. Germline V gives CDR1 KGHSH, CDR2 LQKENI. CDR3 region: CASSPPGGETQYF. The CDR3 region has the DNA TGTGCCAGCTCACCACCCGGGGGTGAGACCCAGTACTTC.

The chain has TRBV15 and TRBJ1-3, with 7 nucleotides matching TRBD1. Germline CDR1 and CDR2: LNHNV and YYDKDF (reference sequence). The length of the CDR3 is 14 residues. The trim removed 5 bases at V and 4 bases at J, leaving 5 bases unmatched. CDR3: CATSQKDRGNTIYF. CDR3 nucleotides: TGTGCCACCAGCCAAAAGGACAGGGGAAACACCATATATTTT.

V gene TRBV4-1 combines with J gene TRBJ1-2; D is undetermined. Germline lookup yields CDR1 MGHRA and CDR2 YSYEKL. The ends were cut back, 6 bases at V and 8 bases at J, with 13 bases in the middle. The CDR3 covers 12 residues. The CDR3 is CASSATVGGYTF. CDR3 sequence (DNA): TGCGCCAGCAGTGCTACGGTGGGGGGCTACACCTTC.